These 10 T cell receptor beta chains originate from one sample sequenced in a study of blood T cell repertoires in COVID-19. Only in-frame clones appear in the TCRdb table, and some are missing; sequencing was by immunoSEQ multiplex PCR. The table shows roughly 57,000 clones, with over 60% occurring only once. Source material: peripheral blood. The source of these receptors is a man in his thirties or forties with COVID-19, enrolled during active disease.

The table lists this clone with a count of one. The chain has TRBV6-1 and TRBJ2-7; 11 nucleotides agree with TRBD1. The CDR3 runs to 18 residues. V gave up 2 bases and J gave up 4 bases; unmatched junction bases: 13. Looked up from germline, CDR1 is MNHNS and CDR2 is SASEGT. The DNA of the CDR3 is TGTGCCAGCAGTGAATCGGGACAGGGGGAGCGGTTAACGTACGAGCAGTACTTC. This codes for CASSESGQGERLTYEQYF.

The CDR3 region has the DNA TGTGCCAGAATCCCTAACAGGGCTTTCGGCTACACCTTC. It is translated as CARIPNRAFGYTF. The rearrangement links TRBV5-4 to TRBJ1-2, with D maybe TRBD1 (6 bases). The V gene lost 8 bases and the J gene lost 8 bases, with 19 bases spanning the gap. Germline V gene lookup returns CDR1 SGHNT and CDR2 YYREEE (reference sequence). The CDR3 totals 13 residues.

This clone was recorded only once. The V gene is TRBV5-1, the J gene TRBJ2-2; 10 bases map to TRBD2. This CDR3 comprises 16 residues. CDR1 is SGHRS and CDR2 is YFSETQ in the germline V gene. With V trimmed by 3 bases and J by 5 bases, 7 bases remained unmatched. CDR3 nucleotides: TGCGCCAGCAGCTCAGAAGCGGGGGGGATAACCGGGGAGCTGTTTTTT. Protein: CASSSEAGGITGELFF.

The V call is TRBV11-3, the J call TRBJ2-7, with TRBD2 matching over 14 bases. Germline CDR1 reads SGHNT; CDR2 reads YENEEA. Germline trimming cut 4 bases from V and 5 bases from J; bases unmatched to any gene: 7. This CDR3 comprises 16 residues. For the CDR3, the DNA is TGTGCCAGCAGCTCCGGGACTAGCGGGAGTCCCCACGAGCAGTACTTC. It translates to CASSSGTSGSPHEQYF.

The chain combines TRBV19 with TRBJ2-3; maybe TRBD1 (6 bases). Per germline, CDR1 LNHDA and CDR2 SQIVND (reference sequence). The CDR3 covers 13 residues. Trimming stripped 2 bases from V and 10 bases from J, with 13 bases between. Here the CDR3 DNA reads TGTGCCAGTAGTATATCCCACAGGGACGCGCAGTATTTT. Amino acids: CASSISHRDAQYF.

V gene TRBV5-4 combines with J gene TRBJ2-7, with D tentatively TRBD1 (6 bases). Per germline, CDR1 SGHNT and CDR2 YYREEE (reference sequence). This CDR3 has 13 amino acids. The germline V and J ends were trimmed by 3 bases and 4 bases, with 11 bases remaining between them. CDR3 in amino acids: CASSSRDNYEQYF. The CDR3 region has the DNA TGTGCCAGCAGCTCCAGGGACAATTACGAGCAGTACTTC.

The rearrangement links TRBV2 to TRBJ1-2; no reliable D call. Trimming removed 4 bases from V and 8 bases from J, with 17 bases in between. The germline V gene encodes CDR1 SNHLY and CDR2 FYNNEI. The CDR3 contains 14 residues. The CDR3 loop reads CASSVTSGLFGYTF. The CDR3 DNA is TGTGCCAGCAGTGTTACCAGCGGCCTCTTCGGCTACACCTTC. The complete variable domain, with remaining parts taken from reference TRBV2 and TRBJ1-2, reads EPEVTQTPSHQVTQMGQEVILRCVPISNHLYFYWYRQILGQKVEFLVSFYNNEISEKSEIFDDQFSVERPDGSNFTLKIRSTKLEDSAMYFCASSVTSGLFGYTFGSGTRLTVV.

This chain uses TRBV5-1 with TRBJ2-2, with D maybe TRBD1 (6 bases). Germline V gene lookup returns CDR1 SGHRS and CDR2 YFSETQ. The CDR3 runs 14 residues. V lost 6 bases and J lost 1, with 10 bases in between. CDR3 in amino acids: CASIQGQNTGELFF. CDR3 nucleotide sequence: TGCGCCAGCATCCAGGGGCAGAACACCGGGGAGCTGTTTTTT.

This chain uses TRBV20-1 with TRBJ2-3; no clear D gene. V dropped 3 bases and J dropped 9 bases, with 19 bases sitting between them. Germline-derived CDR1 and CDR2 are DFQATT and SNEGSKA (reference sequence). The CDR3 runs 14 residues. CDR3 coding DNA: TGCAGTGCTAGTAAGGAACACCTGAGGCGGACGCAGTATTTT. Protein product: CSASKEHLRRTQYF.

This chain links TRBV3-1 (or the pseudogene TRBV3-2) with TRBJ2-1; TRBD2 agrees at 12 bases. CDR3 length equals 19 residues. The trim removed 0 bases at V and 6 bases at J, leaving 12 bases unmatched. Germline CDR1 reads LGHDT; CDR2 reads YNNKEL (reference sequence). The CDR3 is CASSQELRLLAGGPNEQFF. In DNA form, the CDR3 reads TGTGCCAGCAGCCAAGAACTCAGGCTCCTAGCGGGAGGGCCCAATGAGCAGTTCTTC.